Following are 19 T cell receptor beta chains from one sample sequenced in a study of shared clonotypes between healthy human individuals. Produced via immunoSEQ multiplex PCR; TCRdb's table is partial and in-frame only. The sample records a few million clones, 90% to 95% being singletons. Sequencing was carried out using naive CD4+ T cells sorted from blood. Subset described: CD45RA+ positively selected. Receptors originate from a man younger than 35 in good health.

The rearrangement uses TRBV10-3 and TRBJ1-2; D uncertain. Germline V gene lookup returns CDR1 ENHRY and CDR2 SYGVKD. This CDR3 comprises 15 residues. The V end was cut by 0 bases, the J end by 4 bases, with 12 bases between. The CDR3 protein is CAISESAIQTYGYTF. DNA of the CDR3: TGTGCCATCAGTGAGTCGGCCATTCAGACCTATGGCTACACCTTC.

Written as DNA, the CDR3 is TGTGCCAGCTCACTTCAAGGGACAGGCCTTTACAATGAGCAGTTCTTC. Translating gives CASSLQGTGLYNEQFF. This chain joins TRBV18 and TRBJ2-1, with 8 bases lining up with TRBD1. The CDR3 has 16 residues. V was pared by 4 bases and J by 4 bases, with 9 bases of the junction left unmatched. CDR1 is KGHSH and CDR2 is LQKENI in the germline V gene.

This chain joins TRBV30 and TRBJ2-7, with D tentatively TRBD1 (7 bases). The V end lost 0 bases, the J end lost 3 bases, and 12 bases lay between the germline ends. The CDR3 has 14 amino acids. Looked up from germline, CDR1 is GTSNPN and CDR2 is SVGIG (reference sequence). The CDR3 bases are TGTGCCTGGAGTGTAAGACAGGGACTCTACGAGCAGTACTTC. It codes for CAWSVRQGLYEQYF.

The V and J genes are TRBV29-1 and TRBJ1-1; 8 bases map to TRBD1. The germline V gene has CDR1 SQVTM and CDR2 ANQGSEA. The CDR3 length is 14 residues. Unmatched junction bases numbered 6, after V lost 6 bases and J lost 0 bases. CDR3 protein: CSVLGQGMNTEAFF. The CDR3 bases are TGCAGCGTCCTAGGACAGGGAATGAACACTGAAGCTTTCTTT.

This clone was seen more than once but under ten times. This chain uses TRBV7-9 with TRBJ2-7; 9 bases are shared with TRBD2. The CDR3 is made up of 14 amino acids. In germline, CDR1 is SEHNR, CDR2 FQNEAQ (reference sequence). Losses at the gene ends were 2 bases for V and 2 bases for J; bases not matched to a gene: 1. CDR3 amino acids: CASSLLAGTYEQYF. The CDR3 nucleotides are TGTGCCAGCAGCTTACTAGCGGGGACCTACGAGCAGTACTTC.

J is TRBJ1-1 and V is TRBV29-1, with 7 bases that match TRBD1. The J segment lost 3 bases and the V segment lost 5 bases, leaving 9 bases of the junction unmatched. Germline V lookup: CDR1 SQVTM, CDR2 ANQGSEA. The CDR3 covers 14 residues. CDR3: CSVSLDRRHTEAFF. CDR3 bases: TGCAGCGTTTCCTTGGACAGGCGCCACACTGAAGCTTTCTTT.

This rearrangement joins TRBV12-5 to TRBJ2-3; 7 bases map to TRBD2. The CDR3 has 14 residues. The germline V gene has CDR1 LGHNT and CDR2 FRNRAP. The V segment lost 2 bases and the J segment 4 bases; nucleotides outside the gene matches: 3. The CDR3 sequence is CASGLSGGADTQYF. DNA of the CDR3: TGTGCTAGTGGTTTGTCGGGGGGAGCAGATACGCAGTATTTT.

This clone has more than one count but fewer than ten. J is TRBJ1-6 and V is TRBV19, with TRBD1 matching 10 bases. Germline assignment: CDR1 LNHDA and CDR2 SQIVND (reference sequence). V dropped 5 bases and J dropped 8; count of bases not matched to a gene: 6. This CDR3 region has 15 residues. In DNA, the CDR3 is TGTGCCAGTAGTTCCCGGGACAGGGGAGATTCACCCCTCCACTTT. It specifies CASSSRDRGDSPLHF.

J is TRBJ1-2 and V is TRBV28, with 7 positions matching TRBD1. V dropped 4 bases and J dropped 7; count of bases not matched to a gene: 12. The germline gives CDR1 MDHEN, CDR2 SYDVKM. The CDR3 has 15 residues. CDR3 amino acids: CASSSDRARGGGYTF. CDR3 in DNA: TGTGCCAGCAGTTCCGACAGGGCCCGAGGGGGTGGCTACACCTTC.

The chain is built from TRBV5-1 and TRBJ2-3; TRBD2 aligns across 11 bases. V gave up 4 bases and J gave up 9 bases; unmatched junction bases: 13. The CDR3 sequence is 16 residues long. The germline V gene has CDR1 SGHRS and CDR2 YFSETQ. The CDR3 spells CASSPGFSGGAGTQYF. The CDR3 DNA sequence: TGCGCCAGCAGCCCTGGTTTTAGCGGGGGGGCCGGCACGCAGTATTTT.

The V gene is TRBV19, the J gene TRBJ1-5, with TRBD1 matching over 9 bases. Germline CDR1 and CDR2: LNHDA and SQIVND (reference sequence). This CDR3 is built from 13 residues. V lost 6 bases, J lost 7 bases, and 4 bases stayed unmatched. CDR3 sequence reads: CASSLDRGQPQHF. The CDR3, as DNA: TGTGCCAGTAGCTTAGACAGGGGGCAGCCCCAGCATTTT.

This clone was observed once. This chain connects TRBV7-9 to TRBJ2-2; tentative D call: TRBD2 (6 bases). Germline values: CDR1 SEHNR, CDR2 FQNEAQ (reference sequence). The V gene lost 5 bases and the J gene lost 3 bases, with 10 bases spanning the gap. CDR3 size: 14 residues. The chain's CDR3 is CASSPAGYTGELFF. The CDR3 nucleotides are TGTGCCAGCAGCCCAGCGGGTTACACCGGGGAGCTGTTTTTT.

V and J are TRBV19 and TRBJ2-7; 9 bases are a match to TRBD1. Germline CDR1 reads LNHDA; CDR2 reads SQIVND (reference sequence). After removal of 4 bases from V and 2 bases from J, the junction contained 6 bases not matched to a gene. CDR3 length equals 15 residues. DNA for the CDR3: TGTGCCAGTAGTAAGGACAGGGGCAGACCCTACGAGCAGTACTTC. It codes for CASSKDRGRPYEQYF.

The chain employs TRBV5-6 and TRBJ1-5; D gene ambiguous. CDR3 length equals 15 residues. Trimming left V 0 bases short and J 1 base short, with 8 bases between. The germline V gene has CDR1 SGHDT and CDR2 YYEEEE. The CDR3 spells CASSLGPLSNQPQHF. The CDR3 coding sequence is TGTGCCAGCAGCTTGGGACCATTGAGCAATCAGCCCCAGCATTTT.

The V gene is TRBV11-2, the J gene TRBJ2-3; D possibly corresponds to TRBD2 (7 bases). CDR1 and CDR2 from the germline V gene are SGHAT and FQNNGV. V lost 4 bases and J lost 3, with 11 bases in between. The CDR3 runs 14 residues. CDR3 region: CASSSGGLTDTQYF. In DNA form, the CDR3 reads TGTGCCAGCAGCTCGGGGGGCCTAACAGATACGCAGTATTTT.

The chain is built from TRBV14 and TRBJ2-3, with 7 positions matching TRBD2. V was pared by 4 bases and J by 4 bases, with 11 bases of the junction left unmatched. This CDR3 comprises 16 residues. Germline V CDR1 and CDR2: SGHDN, FVKESK. The chain's CDR3 is CASSLQAGSYPDTQYF. The CDR3 coding sequence is TGTGCCAGCAGCCTCCAAGCGGGAAGTTACCCAGATACGCAGTATTTT. The whole variable domain, remainder taken from reference TRBV14 and TRBJ2-3, is EAGVTQFPSHSVIEKGQTVTLRCDPISGHDNLYWYRRVMGKEIKFLLHFVKESKQDESGMPNNRFLAERTGGTYSTLKVQPAELEDSGVYFCASSLQAGSYPDTQYFGPGTRLTVL.

The J gene is TRBJ1-2, the V gene TRBV19; 11 nucleotides line up with TRBD1. The length of the CDR3 is 16 residues. J was trimmed by 7 bases and V by 5 bases; bases with no gene match: 12. The germline CDR1 and CDR2 sequences are LNHDA and SQIVND (reference sequence). The CDR3 sequence: CASSSTLGQGASGYTF. The CDR3 DNA sequence: TGTGCCAGTAGTTCCACGCTTGGACAGGGGGCGAGTGGCTACACCTTC.

The chain couples TRBV27 to TRBJ1-4, with TRBD1 identical over 7 bases. Germline CDR1 reads MNHEY; CDR2 reads SMNVEV (reference sequence). J gave up 5 bases and V 6 bases, and 6 bases lay outside the gene matches. The CDR3 contains 14 residues. As DNA, the CDR3 is TGTGCCAGCAGACGACCAGGGGGAAATGAAAAACTGTTTTTT. Residues: CASRRPGGNEKLFF.

This clone has only one observation. This sequence joins TRBV7-9 and TRBJ2-1, with 7 bases lining up with TRBD2. The CDR3 totals 17 residues. J was trimmed by 4 bases and V by 2 bases; bases with no gene match: 11. Germline V gene lookup returns CDR1 SEHNR and CDR2 FQNEAQ (reference sequence). The CDR3 DNA reads as TGTGCCAGCAGCTTAAAACCCGGGACTACCCGATACAATGAGCAGTTCTTC. Translation: CASSLKPGTTRYNEQFF.